These 9 T cell receptor beta chains were sequenced from one sample in a study of T-cell memory formation after mild COVID-19. Using its own MiXCR run on the 5' RACE reads, TCRdb lists one record per CDR3 protein. The sample has about 200,000 distinct CDR3 sequences; 9.5% are singletons. The sequenced sample consisted of PBMCs or a T cell subset sorted from them (not recorded which). These receptors were obtained from a man aged 18 to 30 who had mild COVID-19 (a few samples of this study predate the infection). Cell type and time point are not known.

The chain combines TRBV19 with TRBJ2-7; 7 nucleotides line up with TRBD1. Germline V gene data show CDR1 as LNHDA and CDR2 as SQIVND (reference sequence). J lost 3 bases, V lost 0 bases, and 5 bases had no gene match. The CDR3 spans 15 residues. CDR3 residues: CASSIDLGTVYEQYF. CDR3 in DNA: TGTGCCAGTAGTATAGATCTAGGGACAGTCTACGAGCAGTACTTC. The whole variable domain, filled in from reference TRBV19 and TRBJ2-7, reads DGGITQSPKYLFRKEGQNVTLSCEQNLNHDAMYWYRQDPGQGLRLIYYSQIVNDFQKGDIAEGYSVSREKKESFPLTVTSAQKNPTAFYLCASSIDLGTVYEQYFGPGTRLTVT.

This clonotype was detected many times. V gene TRBV29-1 combines with J gene TRBJ2-1; 7 bases align to TRBD1. The V and J ends lost 8 bases and 0 bases, in that order; junction bases with no gene match: 13. Germline lookup yields CDR1 SQVTM and CDR2 ANQGSEA. CDR3 size: 16 residues. In nucleotides, the CDR3 is TGCAGCCCCACGCCTAGGGGGCGGAGCTCCTACAATGAGCAGTTCTTC. Its protein product is CSPTPRGRSSYNEQFF.

This clonotype has only a few counts. This chain connects TRBV24-1 to TRBJ1-6; D unresolved. V was cut by 6 bases and J by 2 bases, with 4 bases left in between. The CDR3 sequence is 13 residues long. The germline CDR1 and CDR2 sequences are KGHDR and SFDVKD. In nucleotides, the CDR3 is TGTGCCACCAGTTACGCCTATAATTCACCCCTCCACTTT. Its protein is CATSYAYNSPLHF.

V usage is TRBV5-1 and J usage is TRBJ2-1, with 7 positions matching TRBD2. This CDR3 is 16 amino acids long. The germline CDR1 and CDR2 sequences are SGHRS and YFSETQ. Trimming at V came to 2 bases and at J to 2 bases, leaving 7 bases not matched to a gene. The CDR3 spells CASSLGGGAPYNEQFF. CDR3 bases: TGCGCCAGCAGCTTAGGCGGGGGTGCACCCTACAATGAGCAGTTCTTC.

This clonotype was picked up a small number of times. The chain is built from TRBV20-1 and TRBJ2-3; 7 bases line up with TRBD2. J gave up 6 bases and V 5 bases, and 14 bases lay outside the gene matches. CDR3 size: 15 residues. CDR1 DFQATT and CDR2 SNEGSKA come from the germline V gene (reference sequence). The CDR3 coding sequence is TGCAGTGCTTCTCCGCTTCTAGCGGCCCACGATACGCAGTATTTT. Encoded protein: CSASPLLAAHDTQYF.

This clonotype was counted a few times. The V gene is TRBV5-6, the J gene TRBJ1-3, with D maybe TRBD1 (6 bases). The CDR3 runs to 13 residues. The germline gives CDR1 SGHDT, CDR2 YYEEEE. Trimming cost V 2 bases and J 7 bases, with 10 bases left between them. CDR3 bases: TGTGCCAGCAGCTTAGGGGGTCCCAACACCATATATTTT. Protein sequence: CASSLGGPNTIYF.

This clonotype was recorded many times. The rearrangement uses TRBV5-1 and TRBJ1-1; TRBD1 might be the D (5 bases). The CDR3 length is 15 residues. Germline assignment: CDR1 SGHRS and CDR2 YFSETQ. The germline V and J ends were trimmed by 0 bases and 6 bases, with 15 bases remaining between them. The chain's CDR3 is CASSLGWGSEAEAFF. DNA for the CDR3: TGCGCCAGCAGCTTGGGATGGGGGTCGGAGGCTGAAGCTTTCTTT.

The V gene is TRBV7-2, the J gene TRBJ2-2; 7 bases are shared with TRBD1. J lost 7 bases, V lost 4 bases, and 3 bases had no gene match. CDR1 is SGHTA, CDR2 FQGNSA, per germline. The CDR3 spans 13 residues. As DNA, the CDR3 is TGTGCCAGCAGCTCTCAGGGGGTCGGGGAGCTGTTTTTT. It yields the protein CASSSQGVGELFF.

A few counts support this clonotype. The chain carries TRBV6-6 and TRBJ2-5, with D possibly matching TRBD2 (5 bases). CDR1 is MNHNY, CDR2 SVGAGI, per germline (reference sequence). V shed 8 bases and J shed 4 bases, with 8 bases lying between them. The CDR3 has 11 amino acids. CDR3 in DNA: TGTGCCAGCGACGGAGGAGAGACCCAGTACTTC. Its protein is CASDGGETQYF.